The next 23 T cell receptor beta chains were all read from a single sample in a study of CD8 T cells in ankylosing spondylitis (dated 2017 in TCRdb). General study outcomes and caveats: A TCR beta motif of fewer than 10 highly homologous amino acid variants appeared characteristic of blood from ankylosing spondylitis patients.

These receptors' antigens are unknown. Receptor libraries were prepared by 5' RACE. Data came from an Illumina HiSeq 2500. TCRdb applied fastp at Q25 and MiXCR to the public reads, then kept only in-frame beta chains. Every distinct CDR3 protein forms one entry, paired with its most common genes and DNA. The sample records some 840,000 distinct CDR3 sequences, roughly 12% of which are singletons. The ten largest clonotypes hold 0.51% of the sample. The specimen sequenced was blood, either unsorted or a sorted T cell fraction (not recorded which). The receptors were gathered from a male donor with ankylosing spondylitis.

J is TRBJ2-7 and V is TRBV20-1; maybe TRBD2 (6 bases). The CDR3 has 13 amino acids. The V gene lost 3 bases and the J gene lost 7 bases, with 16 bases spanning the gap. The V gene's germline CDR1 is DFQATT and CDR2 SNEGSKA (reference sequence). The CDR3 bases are TGCAGTGCTAGGACTCCCCCGGGGGAGGAGCAGTACTTC. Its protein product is CSARTPPGEEQYF.

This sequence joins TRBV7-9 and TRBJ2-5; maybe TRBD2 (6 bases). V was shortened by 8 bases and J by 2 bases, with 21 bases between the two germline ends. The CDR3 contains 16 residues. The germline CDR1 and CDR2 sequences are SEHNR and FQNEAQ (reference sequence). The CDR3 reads CASYDLGVAVQETQYF. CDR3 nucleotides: TGTGCCAGCTACGACCTGGGGGTAGCGGTACAAGAGACCCAGTACTTC.

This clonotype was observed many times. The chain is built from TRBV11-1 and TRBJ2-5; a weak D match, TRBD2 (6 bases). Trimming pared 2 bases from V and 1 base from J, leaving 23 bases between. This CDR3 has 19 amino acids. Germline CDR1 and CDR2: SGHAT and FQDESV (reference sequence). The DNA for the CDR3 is TGTGCCAGCAGCTTAAATTATCAGCTGGCGGGGAGCGTCCAAGAGACCCAGTACTTC. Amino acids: CASSLNYQLAGSVQETQYF.

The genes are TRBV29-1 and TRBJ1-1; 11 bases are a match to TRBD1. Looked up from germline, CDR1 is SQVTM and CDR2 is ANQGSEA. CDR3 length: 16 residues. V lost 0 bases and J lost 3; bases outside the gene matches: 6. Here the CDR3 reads CSVEDRDRGVHTEAFF. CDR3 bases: TGCAGCGTTGAAGATCGGGACAGGGGGGTCCACACTGAAGCTTTCTTT. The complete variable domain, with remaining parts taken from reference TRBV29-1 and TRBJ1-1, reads SAVISQKPSRDICQRGTSLTIQCQVDSQVTMMFWYRQQPGQSLTLIATANQGSEATYESGFVIDKFPISRPNLTFSTLTVSNMSPEDSSIYLCSVEDRDRGVHTEAFFGQGTRLTVV.

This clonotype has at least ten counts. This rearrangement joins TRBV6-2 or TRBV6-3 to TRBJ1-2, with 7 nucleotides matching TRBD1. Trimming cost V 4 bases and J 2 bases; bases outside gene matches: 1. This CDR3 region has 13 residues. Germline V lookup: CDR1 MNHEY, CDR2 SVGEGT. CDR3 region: CASSWGQNYGYTF. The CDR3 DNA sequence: TGTGCCAGCAGTTGGGGACAGAACTATGGCTACACCTTC.

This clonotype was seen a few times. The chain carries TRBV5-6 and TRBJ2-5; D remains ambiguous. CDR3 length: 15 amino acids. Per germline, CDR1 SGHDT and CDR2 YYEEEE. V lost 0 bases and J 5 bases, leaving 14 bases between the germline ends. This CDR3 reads CASSLVAARRETQYF. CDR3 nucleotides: TGTGCCAGCAGCTTGGTGGCCGCCCGTAGGGAGACCCAGTACTTC.

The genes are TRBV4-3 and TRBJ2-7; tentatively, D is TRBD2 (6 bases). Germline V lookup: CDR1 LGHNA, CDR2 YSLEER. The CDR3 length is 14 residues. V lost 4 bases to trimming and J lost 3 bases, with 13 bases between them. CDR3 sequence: CASSPGRGLYEQYF. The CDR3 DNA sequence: TGCGCCAGCAGCCCAGGACGGGGACTCTACGAGCAGTACTTC.

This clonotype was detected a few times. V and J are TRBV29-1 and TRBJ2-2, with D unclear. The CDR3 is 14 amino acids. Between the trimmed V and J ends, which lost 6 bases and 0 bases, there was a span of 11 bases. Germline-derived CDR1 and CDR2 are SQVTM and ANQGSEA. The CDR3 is CSVLRATNTGELFF. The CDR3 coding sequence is TGCAGCGTACTTCGCGCAACGAACACCGGGGAGCTGTTTTTT.

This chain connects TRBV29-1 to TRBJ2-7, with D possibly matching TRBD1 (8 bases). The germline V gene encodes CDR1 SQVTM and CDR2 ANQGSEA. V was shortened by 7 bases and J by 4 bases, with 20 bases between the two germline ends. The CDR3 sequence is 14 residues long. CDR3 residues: CSAQTGGGGYEQYF. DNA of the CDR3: TGCAGCGCCCAAACAGGGGGAGGGGGGTACGAGCAGTACTTC.

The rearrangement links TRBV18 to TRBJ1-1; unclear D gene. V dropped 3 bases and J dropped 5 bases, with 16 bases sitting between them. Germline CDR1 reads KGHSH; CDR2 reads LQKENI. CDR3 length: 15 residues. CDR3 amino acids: CASSPNGGRRTEAFF. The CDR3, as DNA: TGTGCCAGCTCACCTAACGGAGGAAGGAGGACTGAAGCTTTCTTT.

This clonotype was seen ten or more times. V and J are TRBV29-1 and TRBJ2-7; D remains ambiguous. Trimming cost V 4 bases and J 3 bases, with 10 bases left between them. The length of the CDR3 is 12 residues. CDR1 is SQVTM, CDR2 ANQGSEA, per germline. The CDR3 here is CSVAGGNYEQYF. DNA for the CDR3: TGCAGCGTTGCTGGCGGCAACTACGAGCAGTACTTC.

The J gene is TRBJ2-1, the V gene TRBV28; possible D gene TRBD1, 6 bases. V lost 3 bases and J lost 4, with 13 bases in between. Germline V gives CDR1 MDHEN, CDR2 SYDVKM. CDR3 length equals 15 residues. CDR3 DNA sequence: TGTGCCAGCAGTTTGGCCGGACAGTCTTACAATGAGCAGTTCTTC. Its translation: CASSLAGQSYNEQFF.

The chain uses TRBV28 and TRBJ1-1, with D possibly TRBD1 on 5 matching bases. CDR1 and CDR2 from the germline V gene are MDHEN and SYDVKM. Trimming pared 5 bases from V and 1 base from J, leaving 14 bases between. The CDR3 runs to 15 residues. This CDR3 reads CASSQPGQQNTEAFF. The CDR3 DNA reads TGTGCCAGCAGTCAGCCGGGGCAGCAGAACACTGAAGCTTTCTTT.

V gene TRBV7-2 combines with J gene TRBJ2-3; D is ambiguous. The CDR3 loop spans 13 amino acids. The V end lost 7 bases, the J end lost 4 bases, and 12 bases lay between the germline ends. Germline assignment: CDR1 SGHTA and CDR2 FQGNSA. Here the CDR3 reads CASTRSGPDTQYF. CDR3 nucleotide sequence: TGTGCCAGCACCCGCTCTGGTCCAGATACGCAGTATTTT.

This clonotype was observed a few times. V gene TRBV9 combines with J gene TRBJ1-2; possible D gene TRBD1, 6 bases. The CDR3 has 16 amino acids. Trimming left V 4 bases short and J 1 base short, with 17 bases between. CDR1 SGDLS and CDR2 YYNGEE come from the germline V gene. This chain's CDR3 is CASSPEVAQGNYGYTF. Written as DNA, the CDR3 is TGTGCCAGCAGCCCAGAGGTGGCACAGGGTAACTATGGCTACACCTTC. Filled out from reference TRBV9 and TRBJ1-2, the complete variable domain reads DSGVTQTPKHLITATGQRVTLRCSPRSGDLSVYWYQQSLDQGLQFLIQYYNGEERAKGNILERFSAQQFPDLHSELNLSSLELGDSALYFCASSPEVAQGNYGYTFGSGTRLTVV.

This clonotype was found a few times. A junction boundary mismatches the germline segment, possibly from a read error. The CDR3 sequence is CASRLAGGTDTQYF. DNA of the CDR3: TGTGCCAGCAGATTAGCGGGGGGCACAGATACGCAGTATTTT. V is TRBV12-3 or TRBV12-4 and J is TRBJ2-3; 9 nucleotides align to TRBD2. The CDR3 contains 14 residues.

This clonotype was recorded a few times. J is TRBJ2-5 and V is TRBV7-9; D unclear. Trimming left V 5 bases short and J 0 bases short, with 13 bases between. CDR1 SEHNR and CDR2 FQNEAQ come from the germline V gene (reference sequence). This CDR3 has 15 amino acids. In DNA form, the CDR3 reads TGTGCCAGCAGCCTCCGGGTGACGGACCAAGAGACCCAGTACTTC. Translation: CASSLRVTDQETQYF.

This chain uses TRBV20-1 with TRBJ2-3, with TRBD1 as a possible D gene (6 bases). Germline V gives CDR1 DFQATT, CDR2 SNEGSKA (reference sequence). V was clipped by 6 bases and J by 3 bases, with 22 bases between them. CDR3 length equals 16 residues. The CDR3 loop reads CSAPPGTGHETDTQYF. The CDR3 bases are TGCAGTGCCCCTCCCGGGACGGGACATGAGACAGATACGCAGTATTTT.

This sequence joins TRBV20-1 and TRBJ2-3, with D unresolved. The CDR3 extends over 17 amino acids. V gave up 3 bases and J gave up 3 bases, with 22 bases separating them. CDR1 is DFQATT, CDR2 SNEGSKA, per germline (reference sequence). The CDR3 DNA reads TGCAGTGCTAGCCCCCCCTTCGGGCGTAATACGACAGATACGCAGTATTTT. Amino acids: CSASPPFGRNTTDTQYF.

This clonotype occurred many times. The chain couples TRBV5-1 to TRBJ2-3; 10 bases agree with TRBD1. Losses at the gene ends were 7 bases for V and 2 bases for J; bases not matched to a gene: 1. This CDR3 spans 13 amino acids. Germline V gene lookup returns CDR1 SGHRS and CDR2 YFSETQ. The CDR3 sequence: CASGTGDTDTQYF. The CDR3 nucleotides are TGCGCCAGCGGGACAGGGGACACAGATACGCAGTATTTT.

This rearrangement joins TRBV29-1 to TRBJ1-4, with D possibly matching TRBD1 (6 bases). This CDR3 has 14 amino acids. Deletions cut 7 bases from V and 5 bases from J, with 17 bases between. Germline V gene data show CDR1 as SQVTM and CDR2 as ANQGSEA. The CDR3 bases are TGCAGCGCCTCACCGGGGGCCTTAAATGAAAAACTGTTTTTT. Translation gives CSASPGALNEKLFF.

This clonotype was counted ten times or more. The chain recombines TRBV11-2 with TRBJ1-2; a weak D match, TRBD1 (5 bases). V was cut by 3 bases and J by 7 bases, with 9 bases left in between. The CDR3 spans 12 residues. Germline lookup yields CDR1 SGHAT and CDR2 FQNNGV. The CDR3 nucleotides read TGTGCCAGCAGCTTCCCCCAGGGTGGCTACACCTTC. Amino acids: CASSFPQGGYTF.

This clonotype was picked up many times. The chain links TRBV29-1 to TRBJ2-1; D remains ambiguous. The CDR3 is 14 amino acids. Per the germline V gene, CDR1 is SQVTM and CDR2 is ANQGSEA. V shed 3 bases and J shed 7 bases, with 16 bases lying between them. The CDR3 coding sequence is TGCAGCGTTGAGCCCGCTTTGATACTGAATGAGCAGTTCTTC. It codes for CSVEPALILNEQFF.